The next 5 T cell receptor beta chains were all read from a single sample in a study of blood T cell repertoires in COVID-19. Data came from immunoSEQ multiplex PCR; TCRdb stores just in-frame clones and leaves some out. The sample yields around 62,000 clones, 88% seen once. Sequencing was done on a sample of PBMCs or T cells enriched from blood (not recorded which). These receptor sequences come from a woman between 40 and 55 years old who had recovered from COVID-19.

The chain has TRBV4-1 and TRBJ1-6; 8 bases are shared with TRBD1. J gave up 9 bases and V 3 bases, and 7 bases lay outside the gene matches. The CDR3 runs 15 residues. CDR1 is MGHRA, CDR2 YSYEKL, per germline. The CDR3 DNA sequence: TGCGCCAGCAGCCAGGTGGACAGGGAAGGTTCACCCCTCCACTTT. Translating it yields CASSQVDREGSPLHF.

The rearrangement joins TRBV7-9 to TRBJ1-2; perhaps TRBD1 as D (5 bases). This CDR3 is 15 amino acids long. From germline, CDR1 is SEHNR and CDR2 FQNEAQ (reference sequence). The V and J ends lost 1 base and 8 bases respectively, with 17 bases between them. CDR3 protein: CASSLGPGRFDGYTF. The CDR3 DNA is TGTGCCAGCAGCTTAGGCCCAGGGCGCTTTGACGGCTACACCTTC.

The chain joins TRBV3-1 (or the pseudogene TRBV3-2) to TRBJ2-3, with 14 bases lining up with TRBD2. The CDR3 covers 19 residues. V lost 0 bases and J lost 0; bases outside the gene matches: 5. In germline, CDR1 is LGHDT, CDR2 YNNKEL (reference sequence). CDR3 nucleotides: TGTGCCAGCAGCCAAGATGCGACTAGCGGGGGGGTAAGCACAGATACGCAGTATTTT. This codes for CASSQDATSGGVSTDTQYF.

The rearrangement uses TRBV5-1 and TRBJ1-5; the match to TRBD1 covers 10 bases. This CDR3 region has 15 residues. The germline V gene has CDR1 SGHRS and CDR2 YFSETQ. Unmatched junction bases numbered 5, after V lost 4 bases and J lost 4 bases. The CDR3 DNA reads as TGCGCCAGCAGCGCCGGGACAGGGGCAAATCAGCCCCAGCATTTT. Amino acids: CASSAGTGANQPQHF.

CDR3 residues: CASSHTGQGRNSPLHF. As DNA, the CDR3 is TGTGCCAGCAGCCATACAGGACAGGGGCGTAATTCACCCCTCCACTTT. The genes are TRBV14 and TRBJ1-6; 9 bases match TRBD1. Germline V gene sequence: CDR1 SGHDN, CDR2 FVKESK. The CDR3 has 16 residues. J was trimmed by 6 bases and V by 3 bases; bases with no gene match: 6.